The T cell receptor beta chain under discussion was sequenced for a study of T cells in Graves' hyperthyroidism and ophthalmopathy. Regarding the study as a whole: The model anticipated ophthalmopathy a median about 7.1 months pre-onset. Patients with ophthalmopathy were separated from those with stable hyperthyroidism by a 13 V-J model. Most thyroid-expanded clonotypes above 0.001 were also found in blood.

This clonotype was recorded at least ten times. Its specificity is not known. Researchers amplified the TCR beta CDR3 regions from RNA transcripts. The HTBI primer set was used in a first-round RT-PCR of the TCR CDR3. One entry per CDR3 protein results from TCRdb running MiXCR on the multiplex PCR reads. Of over 450,000 distinct CDR3 sequences in the sample, 13% to 15% were seen once. Hyperthyroidism, newly diagnosed and lasting under 2 months, affected patients aged 18 to 65. This CDR3 has 14 amino acids. V trimming: 5 bases; J trimming: 4 bases; junction bases outside the gene matches: 2. The material sequenced was blood. The V call is TRBV12-3 or TRBV12-4, the J call TRBJ1-4; 9 bases align to TRBD1. The origin of this receptor is a woman between 18 and 29 years old with Graves' hyperthyroidism. As DNA, the CDR3 is TGTGCCAGCAGTCTGACAGGGGGTAATGAAAAACTGTTTTTT. It codes for CASSLTGGNEKLFF.